This T cell receptor beta chain was observed in a study of control samples from healthy donors and cancer patients (dated by TCRdb to 2018 to 2021). This clone was recorded once. The clone's antigen remains unknown. Per-nucleotide qualities are absent, and no much larger clonotype sits a single base away. CDR1 and CDR2 are drawn from the germline V gene: SGHTA, FQGNSA. V is pared back by 8 bases and J by 5 bases, with 12 bases lying between the germline termini. The CDR3 holds 13 amino acids from the cysteine to the phenylalanine. Only the CDR3 portion is preserved as DNA: 39 bases, with reading frame beginning at the first base. The library was built by means of the immunoSEQ multiplex PCR assay. TCRdb retrieved this table from immuneACCESS and kept in-frame rearrangements only. Not all clones are present; in checked studies, unresolved V genes account for under half, and no reason is known for the remainder. Recorded for this sample are about 160,000 clones; about 94% of them occurred a single time. 8.5% of the sample comes from the top ten.

The rearrangement joined TRBV7-2 to TRBJ2-2; possibly the D gene is TRBD2, per 7 matching bases. The TCR comes from a woman aged 40 to 55 in good health. The sequenced material came from blood. The sequenced DNA is TGTGCCAGCGGGGGGGCGAGGACCGGGGAGCTGTTTTTT. Its translation is CASGGARTGELFF.